The clone carrying this TCR beta chain was counted only a few times. There are 12 residues in the CDR3. Germline V gives CDR1 SQVTM, CDR2 ANQGSEA. Trimming removed 4 bases from V and 4 bases from J, with 10 bases in between. TCRdb re-called the RT-PCR reads with MiXCR, one entry per CDR3 protein. Of about 700,000 distinct CDR3 sequences in the sample, 14% are singletons; the top ten hold roughly 3.6%. The sequenced sample was memory CD4+ T cells from blood. The receptor's source is a female donor in good health, serving as a healthy control. The chain links TRBV29-1 to TRBJ1-2, with D unclear. The CDR3 loop reads CSVVKEGYGYTF. The CDR3 nucleotides are TGCAGCGTTGTGAAGGAAGGCTATGGCTACACCTTC.